These 9 T cell receptor beta chains originate from one sample sequenced in a study of CD8 T cells in Susac syndrome. RNA was extracted with the RNeasy kit, and a quantity of about 0.45 to 1 ug was reverse transcribed using random hexamers. TCRdb reanalysed the immunoSEQ multiplex PCR reads using MiXCR and keeps one entry per CDR3 protein. There are some 120,000 distinct CDR3 sequences in the sample; nearly 95% occur only once, and approximately 0.13% lies in the top ten. The sequenced sample consisted of CD4+ T cells from PBMCs. All receptors come from a human donor in good health.

The chain is built from TRBV29-1 and TRBJ1-4; TRBD1 aligns across 8 bases. V lost 6 bases to trimming and J lost 7 bases; unmatched junction nucleotides: 4. The CDR3 covers 12 residues. The germline CDR1 and CDR2 sequences are SQVTM and ANQGSEA. CDR3 protein: CSVGQGSEKLFF. The CDR3 coding sequence is TGCAGCGTCGGACAGGGCAGTGAAAAACTGTTTTTT.

The chain is built from TRBV5-1 and TRBJ2-3; D gene unclear. Germline loops: CDR1 SGHRS, CDR2 YFSETQ. CDR3 size: 18 residues. V lost 0 bases and J lost 2, with 19 bases in between. This CDR3 is CASSLGRTSSHATDTQYF. The CDR3 nucleotides read TGCGCCAGCAGCTTGGGGAGAACCTCCTCACATGCCACAGATACGCAGTATTTT.

The chain couples TRBV18 to TRBJ2-1; 8 nucleotides align to TRBD1. In germline, CDR1 is KGHSH, CDR2 LQKENI. The V gene end was trimmed by 5 bases and the J gene end by 4 bases; junction bases not matched to a gene: 7. This CDR3 contains 15 residues. The CDR3 loop is CASSYGTGRYNEQFF. DNA of the CDR3: TGTGCCAGCTCATATGGGACAGGCCGATACAATGAGCAGTTCTTC.

The chain couples TRBV5-6 to TRBJ1-2; 7 nucleotides align to TRBD1. Germline V gene lookup returns CDR1 SGHDT and CDR2 YYEEEE. The junction had 16 bases not matched to a gene; V was cut back by 6 bases and J by 2 bases. CDR3 length: 17 residues. The CDR3 sequence: CASTIPVPGQRNYGYTF. The CDR3, as DNA: TGTGCCAGCACCATTCCGGTCCCGGGACAGAGAAACTATGGCTACACCTTC.

V gene TRBV3-1 combines with J gene TRBJ2-2; D not certain. Between the trimmed V and J ends, which lost 3 bases and 1 base, there was a span of 9 bases. The V gene's germline CDR1 is LGHDT and CDR2 YNNKEL (reference sequence). The CDR3 spans 15 residues. The CDR3 DNA is TGTGCCAGCAGCCATTCCGGGTTGAACACCGGGGAGCTGTTTTTT. This gives the protein CASSHSGLNTGELFF.

This clonotype appeared a few times. V and J are TRBV20-1 and TRBJ2-1, with D unclear. The germline CDR1 and CDR2 sequences are DFQATT and SNEGSKA (reference sequence). The ends were cut back, 0 bases at V and 0 bases at J, with 3 bases in the middle. This CDR3 comprises 13 residues. The CDR3 DNA follows: TGCAGTGCTAGAGAGTCCTCCTACAATGAGCAGTTCTTC. Translation gives CSARESSYNEQFF.

The chain joins TRBV29-1 to TRBJ1-4; no firm D call. The germline V gene encodes CDR1 SQVTM and CDR2 ANQGSEA. This CDR3 region has 12 residues. The V and J ends lost 5 bases and 8 bases respectively, with 12 bases between them. The CDR3, as DNA: TGCAGCGTTATCCGGGGAGGAGAAAAACTGTTTTTT. It translates to CSVIRGGEKLFF.

This chain connects TRBV6-5 to TRBJ1-3; D unresolved. This CDR3 has 13 residues. Trimming stripped 6 bases from V and 1 base from J, with 7 bases between. Per germline, CDR1 MNHEY and CDR2 SVGAGI. The CDR3 loop reads CASSHGSGNTIYF. The CDR3 DNA follows: TGTGCCAGCAGCCATGGATCTGGAAACACCATATATTTT.

The chain employs TRBV11-1 and TRBJ1-1, with D possibly being TRBD1 (5 bases). V lost 3 bases, J lost 3 bases, and 8 bases lay in between. Germline CDR1 is SGHAT and CDR2 is FQDESV (reference sequence). The CDR3 spans 13 residues. Written as DNA, the CDR3 is TGTGCCAGCAGCTTGAGCAGGGACACTGAAGCTTTCTTT. Translation: CASSLSRDTEAFF.